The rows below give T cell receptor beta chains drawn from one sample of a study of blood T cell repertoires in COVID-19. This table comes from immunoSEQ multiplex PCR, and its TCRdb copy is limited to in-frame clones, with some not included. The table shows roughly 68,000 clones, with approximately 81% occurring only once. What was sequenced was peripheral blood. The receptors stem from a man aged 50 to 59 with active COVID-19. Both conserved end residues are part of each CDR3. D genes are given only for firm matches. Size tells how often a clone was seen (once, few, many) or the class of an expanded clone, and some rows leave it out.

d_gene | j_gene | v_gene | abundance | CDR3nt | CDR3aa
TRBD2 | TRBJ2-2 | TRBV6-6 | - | TGTGCCAGCAGTCCTCCCCGCCTAGCGGGGGTAACCGGGGAGCTGTTTTTT | CASSPPRLAGVTGELFF
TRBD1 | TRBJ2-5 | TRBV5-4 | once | TGTGCCAGCAGCCAGGGACAGGGGGCTGGAGAGACCCAGTACTTC | CASSQGQGAGETQYF
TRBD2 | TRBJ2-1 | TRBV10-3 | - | TGTGCCATCAGCCTACAAACGGGACTAGCGGGGGTCAATGAGCAGTTCTTC | CAISLQTGLAGVNEQFF
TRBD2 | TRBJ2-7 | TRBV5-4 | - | TGTGCCAGCAGCTTCGGGGGGTTCTCCTACGAGCAGTACTTC | CASSFGGFSYEQYF
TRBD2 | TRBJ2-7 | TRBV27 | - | TGTGCCAGCAGTCCAGGACTAGCGGCCTCCTACGAGCAGTACTTC | CASSPGLAASYEQYF
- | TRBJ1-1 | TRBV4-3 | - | TGCGCCAGCAGCCAATCTCCAAGGGGGAGCACTGAAGCTTTCTTT | CASSQSPRGSTEAFF
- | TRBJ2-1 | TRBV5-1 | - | TGCGCCAGCAGCTTCTGGACAGATGACAATGAGCAGTTCTTC | CASSFWTDDNEQFF
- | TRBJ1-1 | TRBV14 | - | TGTGCCAGCAGCCTACAGGGCTACACTGAAGCTTTCTTT | CASSLQGYTEAFF
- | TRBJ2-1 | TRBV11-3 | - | TGTGCCAGCAGCTCAACCCATCAAGGGAGCTCCTACAATGAGCAGTTCTTC | CASSSTHQGSSYNEQFF
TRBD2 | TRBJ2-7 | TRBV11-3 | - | TGTGCCAGCAGCTTAGATCGCGGGAGGGACGAGCAGTACTTC | CASSLDRGRDEQYF
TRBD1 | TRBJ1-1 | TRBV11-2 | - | TGTGCCAGCAGCTTAGAAGGGGGCGGAACGAACACTGAAGCTTTCTTT | CASSLEGGGTNTEAFF
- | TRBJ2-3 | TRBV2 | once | TGTGCCAGCAGGAAGACAGGGCCGGGGGCCACAGATACGCAGTATTTT | CASRKTGPGATDTQYF
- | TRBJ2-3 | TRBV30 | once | TGTGCCTGGACGCAACGGAGGGCAGATACGCAGTATTTT | CAWTQRRADTQYF
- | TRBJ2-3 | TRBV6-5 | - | TGTGCCAGCAGCCTAGTTGGGGGGGCGACAGATACGCAGTATTTT | CASSLVGGATDTQYF
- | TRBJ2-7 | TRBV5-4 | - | TGTGCCAGCAGCGAGGACAGATACGAGCAGTACTTC | CASSEDRYEQYF
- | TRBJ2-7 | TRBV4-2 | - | TGTGCCAGCAGCCGAGAACTAGCCCACACCGAGCAGTACTTC | CASSRELAHTEQYF
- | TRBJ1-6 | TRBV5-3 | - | TGTGCCAGCCCTTTTCACAGGGAATATAATTCACCCCTCCACTTT | CASPFHREYNSPLHF
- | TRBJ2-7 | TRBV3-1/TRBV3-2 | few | TGTGCCAGCAGCCCAGGGAAGGGGTACGAGCAGTACTTC | CASSPGKGYEQYF
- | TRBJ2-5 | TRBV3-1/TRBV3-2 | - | TGTGCCAGCAGGATACTAGAGACCCAGTACTTC | CASRILETQYF
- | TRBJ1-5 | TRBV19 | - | TGTGCCAGTAGTATAGGGACAGTTAGCAATCAGCCCCAGCATTTT | CASSIGTVSNQPQHF
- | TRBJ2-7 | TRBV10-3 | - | TGTGCCATCCGGGGTGATTCCTACGAGCAGTACTTC | CAIRGDSYEQYF
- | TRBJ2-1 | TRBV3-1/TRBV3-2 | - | TGTGCCAGCAGCCAGCCAAGGAGGGGGCTCGAGCAGTTCTTC | CASSQPRRGLEQFF
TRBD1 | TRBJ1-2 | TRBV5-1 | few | TGCGCCAGCAGCTCAGGGGACAGGATGAACTATGGCTACACCTTC | CASSSGDRMNYGYTF
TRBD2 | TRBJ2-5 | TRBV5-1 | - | TGCGCCAGCAGCTCCACCTCAGCGGGGGGCGGGGAGACCCAGTACTTC | CASSSTSAGGGETQYF
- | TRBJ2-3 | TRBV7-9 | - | TGTGCCAGCAGCTCGTTCGTCACAGATACGCAGTATTTT | CASSSFVTDTQYF
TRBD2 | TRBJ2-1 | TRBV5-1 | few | TGCGCCAGCAGCTTTAGCGGGAGCGGGTCCTACAATGAGCAGTTCTTC | CASSFSGSGSYNEQFF
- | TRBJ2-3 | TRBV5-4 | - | TGTGCCAGCCGGGGGTTGAGCACAGATACGCAGTATTTT | CASRGLSTDTQYF
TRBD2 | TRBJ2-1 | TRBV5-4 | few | TGTGCCAGCAGCTTGGCCAACCTAGCGGGGGCGGGAGAGCAGTTCTTC | CASSLANLAGAGEQFF
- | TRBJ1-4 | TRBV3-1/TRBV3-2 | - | TGTGCCAGCAGCCAAGATGAGGAGGGCGAGGGTGAAAAACTGTTTTTT | CASSQDEEGEGEKLFF
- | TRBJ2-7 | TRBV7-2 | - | TGTGCCAGCAGCTGGAGAGAACGGGGCGAGCAGTACTTC | CASSWRERGEQYF
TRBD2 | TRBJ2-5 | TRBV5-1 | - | TGCGCCAGCAGCGGGGAACCTGGCGGGGGTGTGATCCAAGAGACCCAGTACTTC | CASSGEPGGGVIQETQYF
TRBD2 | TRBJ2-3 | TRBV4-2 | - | TGTGCCAGCAGCCCCCGACTAGCGGGGACCCTCGTCACAGATACGCAGTATTTT | CASSPRLAGTLVTDTQYF
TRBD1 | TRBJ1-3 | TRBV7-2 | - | TGTGCCAGCAGCTTAGCATCCATTCAGGGGGAGGCCATATATTTT | CASSLASIQGEAIYF
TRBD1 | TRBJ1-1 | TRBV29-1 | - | TGCAGCGGCCGACAGGGATCGAACACTGAAGCTTTCTTT | CSGRQGSNTEAFF
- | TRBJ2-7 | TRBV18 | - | TGTGCCAGCTCACCACCGGGGTTAGGCGGGAATGGCGAGCAGTACTTC | CASSPPGLGGNGEQYF
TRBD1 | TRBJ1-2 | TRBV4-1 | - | TGCGCCAGCAGCCCTACTGGGCCAGGGGGGTACTATGGCTACACCTTC | CASSPTGPGGYYGYTF
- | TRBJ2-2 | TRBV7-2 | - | TGTGCCAGCAGGCGTGGGGGGATGAGTAACACCGGGGAGCTGTTTTTT | CASRRGGMSNTGELFF
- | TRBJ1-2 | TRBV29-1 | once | TGCAGCGTTGAGACAACGACAGGATTCCATGGCTACACCTTC | CSVETTTGFHGYTF
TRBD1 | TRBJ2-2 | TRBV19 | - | TGTGCCAGTAGCCCGGGACAGGGGACCGGGGAGCTGTTTTTT | CASSPGQGTGELFF
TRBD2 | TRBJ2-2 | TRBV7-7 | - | TGTGCCAGCAGCCCACCGGGGGGGGCGAACACCGGGGAGCTGTTTTTT | CASSPPGGANTGELFF
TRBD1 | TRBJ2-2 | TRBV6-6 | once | TGTGCCAGCAGTGGGTGGACAGGGTACACCGGGGAGCTGTTTTTT | CASSGWTGYTGELFF
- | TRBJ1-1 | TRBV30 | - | TGTGCCTGGAGTGTTACGAGTGCTGAAGCTTTCTTT | CAWSVTSAEAFF
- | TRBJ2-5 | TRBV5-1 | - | TGCGCCAGCAGCGGATGGACTTTTCAAGAGACCCAGTACTTC | CASSGWTFQETQYF
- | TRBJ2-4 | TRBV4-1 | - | TGCGCCAGCAGCCAAGTATTTGGAGACATTCAGTACTTC | CASSQVFGDIQYF
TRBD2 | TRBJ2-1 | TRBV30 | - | TGTGCCTGGAGTGTAGTCGGTTACGGAAAGCGGGAGAAGATCGATGAGCAGTTCTTC | CAWSVVGYGKREKIDEQFF
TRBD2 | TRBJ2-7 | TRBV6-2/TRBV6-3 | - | TGTGCCAGCAGCACCATACTAGCGGGCTTCTACGAGCAGTACTTC | CASSTILAGFYEQYF
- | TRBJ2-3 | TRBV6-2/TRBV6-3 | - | TGTGCCAGCAGTTACGCGGGAGATACGCAGTATTTT | CASSYAGDTQYF
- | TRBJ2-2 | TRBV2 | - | TGTGCCAGCAGCCCCCAAATGACCGGGGAGCTGTTTTTT | CASSPQMTGELFF
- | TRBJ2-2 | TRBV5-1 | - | TGCGCCAGCAGCTTCTTAGCGAACACCGGGGAGCTGTTTTTT | CASSFLANTGELFF
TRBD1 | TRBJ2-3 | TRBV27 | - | TGTGCCAGCAGGCCCGACAGGGTTCTGCGGCCCGATACGCAGTATTTT | CASRPDRVLRPDTQYF
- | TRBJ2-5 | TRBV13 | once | TGTGCCAGCAGCTTAGACAGTAGGGGCCTACAAGAGACCCAGTACTTC | CASSLDSRGLQETQYF
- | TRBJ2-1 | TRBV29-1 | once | TGCAGCGTTGGGGAAAGGGGTTTGGGGCAGTTCTTC | CSVGERGLGQFF
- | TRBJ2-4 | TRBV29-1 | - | TGCAGCGTTCTCGGCCCCTCGGGCAAAAACATTCAGTACTTC | CSVLGPSGKNIQYF
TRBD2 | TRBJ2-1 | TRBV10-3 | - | TGTGCCATCAGTGGGAGCGCGGGAGGGCCGGGTGAGCAGTTCTTC | CAISGSAGGPGEQFF
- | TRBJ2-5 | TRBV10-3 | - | TGTGCCATCAATCGCGGGAATGAAGAGACCCAGTACTTC | CAINRGNEETQYF